One sample yielded the 21 T cell receptor beta chains listed below, sequenced in a study of blood T cell repertoires in COVID-19. The assay was immunoSEQ multiplex PCR, and TCRdb's table has in-frame clones only and misses some. The sample includes 250,000 to 300,000 clones, around 88% of them seen just once. The sample was PBMCs or T cells enriched from blood (not recorded which). The receptors come from a man aged 40-49 years who had recovered from COVID-19.

The V call is TRBV6-5, the J call TRBJ2-7, with TRBD1 as a possible D gene (5 bases). The germline CDR1 and CDR2 sequences are MNHEY and SVGAGI. This CDR3 spans 15 amino acids. V gave up 2 bases and J gave up 0 bases, with 11 bases separating them. CDR3 DNA: TGTGCCAGCAGTTACCGTAGGGGCTCCTCCTACGAGCAGTACTTC. Protein product: CASSYRRGSSYEQYF.

This chain links TRBV5-5 with TRBJ1-1; the D gene is possibly TRBD1 (5 bases). The CDR3 extends over 13 amino acids. V gave up 7 bases and J gave up 2 bases, with 12 bases separating them. The V gene's germline CDR1 is SGHKS and CDR2 YYEKEE (reference sequence). CDR3 DNA: TGTGCCAGCGTAAAGACAGAAAACACTGAAGCTTTCTTT. Protein product: CASVKTENTEAFF.

About this clone: Compared with germline, one end of the junction differs, possibly owing to a read error. V gene TRBV2 combines with J gene TRBJ2-7, with 10 bases that match TRBD2. The CDR3 consists of 14 residues. Per germline, CDR1 SNHLY and CDR2 FYNNEI. CDR3 sequence reads: CASNEGLAEHEQYF. In DNA, the CDR3 is TGTGCCAGCAATGAAGGACTAGCGGAACACGAGCAGTACTTC. Complete variable domain (other parts from reference TRBV2 and TRBJ2-7): EPEVTQTPSHQVTQMGQEVILRCVPISNHLYFYWYRQILGQKVEFLVSFYNNEISEKSEIFDDQFSVERPDGSNFTLKIRSTKLEDSAMYFCASNEGLAEHEQYFGPGTRLTVT.

The genes are TRBV28 and TRBJ1-6; 9 bases agree with TRBD1. V shed 8 bases, J shed 8 bases, and the junction held 7 bases outside the gene matches. Germline CDR1 is MDHEN and CDR2 is SYDVKM. This CDR3 has 14 amino acids. The CDR3 sequence is CASGSGQGDSPLHF. The CDR3 DNA sequence: TGTGCCAGCGGATCGGGACAGGGCGATTCACCCCTCCACTTT.

The V and J genes are TRBV21-1 and TRBJ1-1; no check of the table's D call, TRBD1, against the DNA was made. TRBV21-1 is marked as a pseudogene. This CDR3 spans 15 amino acids. In DNA, the CDR3 is TGTGCCAGCAGCACCCGACAGCGACTGAACACTGAAGCTTTCTTT. Amino acids: CASSTRQRLNTEAFF.

V usage is TRBV2 and J usage is TRBJ1-2; no reliable D call. Looked up from germline, CDR1 is SNHLY and CDR2 is FYNNEI. The CDR3 sequence is 15 residues long. Trimming left V 4 bases short and J 4 bases short, with 16 bases between. CDR3 amino acids: CASSVVTTGGYGYTF. CDR3 DNA: TGTGCCAGCAGTGTCGTTACCACCGGAGGCTATGGCTACACCTTC.

The chain carries TRBV5-5 and TRBJ2-1; TRBD1 is a possible D gene (7 bases). The CDR3 has 14 amino acids. Deletions cut 3 bases from V and 5 bases from J, with 12 bases between. Germline CDR1 is SGHKS and CDR2 is YYEKEE (reference sequence). Written as DNA, the CDR3 is TGTGCCAGCAGCTGGGGCAGGGGGGACAATGAGCAGTTCTTC. It yields the protein CASSWGRGDNEQFF.

V and J are TRBV10-3 and TRBJ1-2; tentative D call: TRBD1 (6 bases). The germline V gene has CDR1 ENHRY and CDR2 SYGVKD. This CDR3 has 12 residues. V was shortened by 2 bases and J by 6 bases, with 7 bases between the two germline ends. The CDR3, as DNA: TGTGCCATCAGTGAGGGACAGAATGGCTACACCTTC. This encodes CAISEGQNGYTF.

The chain carries TRBV19 and TRBJ1-6; 9 positions match TRBD1. CDR1 is LNHDA and CDR2 is SQIVND in the germline V gene (reference sequence). The trim removed 2 bases at V and 7 bases at J, leaving 6 bases unmatched. This CDR3 spans 16 amino acids. In nucleotides, the CDR3 is TGTGCCAGTAGTATATTTGGGACAGGGATCAATTCACCCCTCCACTTT. It yields the protein CASSIFGTGINSPLHF.

This clone has only one observation. The rearrangement joins TRBV21-1 to TRBJ2-4; the D segment call TRBD2 is taken from the table without a DNA check. TRBV21-1 is tagged as a pseudogene. CDR3 size: 16 residues. The CDR3 region is CASSKARGLAKNIQYF. For the CDR3, the DNA is TGTGCCAGCAGCAAAGCGCGGGGATTAGCCAAAAACATTCAGTACTTC.

The V gene is TRBV19, the J gene TRBJ1-2; 8 bases map to TRBD1. V lost 5 bases and J lost 7; bases outside the gene matches: 6. In germline, CDR1 is LNHDA, CDR2 SQIVND (reference sequence). The CDR3 runs 13 residues. For the CDR3, the DNA is TGTGCCAGTAGTTCGATGGACAGGGTTGGCTACACCTTC. Translated, it gives CASSSMDRVGYTF. Full variable domain (rest looked up from reference TRBV19 and TRBJ1-2): DGGITQSPKYLFRKEGQNVTLSCEQNLNHDAMYWYRQDPGQGLRLIYYSQIVNDFQKGDIAEGYSVSREKKESFPLTVTSAQKNPTAFYLCASSSMDRVGYTFGSGTRLTVV.

This chain uses TRBV5-8 with TRBJ1-5, with a possible D match to TRBD1 (5 bases). The CDR3 sequence is 16 residues long. Germline loops: CDR1 SGHTS, CDR2 YDEGEE. Trimming took 2 bases from V and 6 from J, leaving 18 bases between them. Here the CDR3 DNA reads TGTGCCAGCAGCTTAGGGAGGAGGCTTGGGGGTCAGCCCCAGCATTTT. Translated, it gives CASSLGRRLGGQPQHF.

The chain is built from TRBV28 and TRBJ2-7; the match to TRBD1 covers 7 bases. V was clipped by 4 bases and J by 0 bases; unmatched bases: 9. The germline V gene encodes CDR1 MDHEN and CDR2 SYDVKM. The CDR3 runs to 16 residues. For the CDR3, the DNA is TGTGCCAGCAGTTCCATGTCACAGGGGCGCTCCTACGAGCAGTACTTC. Its protein product is CASSSMSQGRSYEQYF.

This chain joins TRBV4-3 and TRBJ2-6, with D tentatively TRBD1 (6 bases). The length of the CDR3 is 16 residues. V lost 3 bases and J lost 3, with 12 bases in between. Germline CDR1 and CDR2: LGHNA and YSLEER. CDR3 sequence: CASSQNRDRGANVLTF. The CDR3 nucleotides are TGCGCCAGCAGCCAGAACAGGGATCGTGGGGCCAACGTCCTGACTTTC.

The rearrangement links TRBV19 to TRBJ2-3; 8 positions match TRBD2. The CDR3 is 13 residues long. V trimming: 10 bases; J trimming: 5 bases; junction bases outside the gene matches: 8. Germline V gene lookup returns CDR1 LNHDA and CDR2 SQIVND (reference sequence). CDR3 sequence reads: CATDVAGQDTQYF. In nucleotides, the CDR3 is TGTGCCACCGACGTAGCGGGACAAGATACGCAGTATTTT. The full variable domain, with the rest looked up from reference TRBV19 and TRBJ2-3, is DGGITQSPKYLFRKEGQNVTLSCEQNLNHDAMYWYRQDPGQGLRLIYYSQIVNDFQKGDIAEGYSVSREKKESFPLTVTSAQKNPTAFYLCATDVAGQDTQYFGPGTRLTVL.

CDR3 sequence reads: CASSFTTGKGEKLFF. Here the CDR3 DNA reads TGCGCCAGCAGTTTTACTACAGGGAAGGGTGAAAAACTGTTTTTT. The chain combines TRBV5-1 with TRBJ1-4; D perhaps matches TRBD1 (6 bases). Trimming shortened V by 5 bases and J by 7 bases, and 18 bases separated the two germline ends. Germline loops: CDR1 SGHRS, CDR2 YFSETQ. The CDR3 loop spans 15 amino acids.

The chain employs TRBV7-2 and TRBJ1-3; D is ambiguous. The germline V gene has CDR1 SGHTA and CDR2 FQGNSA. V was shortened by 0 bases and J by 0 bases, with 9 bases between the two germline ends. This CDR3 has 16 amino acids. CDR3 nucleotides: TGTGCCAGCAGCTTAGCGAGCGGCAGCTCTGGAAACACCATATATTTT. This codes for CASSLASGSSGNTIYF.

CDR3 DNA: TGTGCCAGCAGCCTCGGTGCTGGAAACACCATATATTTT. Translated: CASSLGAGNTIYF. V is TRBV12-3 or TRBV12-4 and J is TRBJ1-3; the D is unclear. The CDR3 is 13 amino acids. Trimming took 6 bases from V and 2 from J, leaving 8 bases between them.

This chain uses TRBV5-8 with TRBJ1-4, with a tentative D call TRBD1 (6 bases). The V gene lost 7 bases and the J gene lost 4 bases, with 14 bases spanning the gap. The CDR3 has 14 residues. The germline gives CDR1 SGHTS, CDR2 YDEGEE. The CDR3 DNA reads as TGTGCCAGCCTTCTCAGGGGCGTTAATGAAAAACTGTTTTTT. It yields the protein CASLLRGVNEKLFF. The variable domain in full, with the rest retrieved from reference TRBV5-8 and TRBJ1-4, is EAGVTQSPTHLIKTRGQQATLRCSPISGHTSVYWYQQALGLGLQFLLWYDEGEERNRGNFPPRFSGRQFPNYSSELNVNALELEDSALYLCASLLRGVNEKLFFGSGTQLSVL.

The rearrangement joins TRBV27 to TRBJ2-1, with 11 bases identical to TRBD2. The CDR3 consists of 17 residues. The germline V gene encodes CDR1 MNHEY and CDR2 SMNVEV (reference sequence). Trimming removed 2 bases from V and 2 bases from J; junction bases left unmatched: 5. CDR3 residues: CASSLRPSGRTYNEQFF. As DNA, the CDR3 is TGTGCCAGCAGTTTACGCCCTAGCGGGAGGACCTACAATGAGCAGTTCTTC.

The chain is built from TRBV7-3 and TRBJ1-2, with D perhaps matching TRBD1 (6 bases). Germline-derived CDR1 and CDR2 are SGHTA and FQGTGA. The CDR3 covers 15 residues. V was clipped by 0 bases and J by 4 bases, with 12 bases between them. In nucleotides, the CDR3 is TGTGCCAGCAGCTTAACGGGGGCAGGGACCTATGGCTACACCTTC. Translation gives CASSLTGAGTYGYTF.